This entry lists 2 T cell receptor beta chains sequenced from one sample in a study of Graves' ophthalmopathy and Graves' hyperthyroidism. Amplified material comprised TCR beta CDR3 regions derived from RNA transcripts. First-round RT-PCR with HTBI primers preceded a second-round multiplex PCR. TCRdb analysed the multiplex PCR reads with MiXCR anew, one entry per CDR3 protein. The top ten hold 9% to 15% of the sample, which has under 400,000 distinct CDR3 sequences, 15% to 20% seen once. Sequenced material: peripheral blood. The receptors here all came from an adult man with Graves' ophthalmopathy.

The chain joins TRBV30 to TRBJ1-1; D may be TRBD1 (5 bases). The germline gives CDR1 GTSNPN, CDR2 SVGIG (reference sequence). This CDR3 is built from 13 residues. V gave up 5 bases and J gave up 1 base, with 11 bases separating them. CDR3 residues: CAWDRDTNTEAFF. The CDR3 nucleotides are TGTGCCTGGGACAGAGACACGAACACTGAAGCTTTCTTT. Supplemented by reference TRBV30 and TRBJ1-1, the full variable domain reads SQTIHQWPATLVQPVGSPLSLECTVEGTSNPNLYWYRQAAGRGLQLLFYSVGIGQISSEVPQNLSASRPQDRQFILSSKKLLLSDSGFYLCAWDRDTNTEAFFGQGTRLTVV.

This clonotype was detected a few times. The V call is TRBV3-1, the J call TRBJ1-2; 8 bases align to TRBD1. CDR1 LGHDT and CDR2 YNNKEL come from the germline V gene (reference sequence). The CDR3 runs to 14 residues. V lost 0 bases, J lost 8 bases, and 5 bases stayed unmatched. CDR3 DNA: TGTGCCAGCAGCCAAGATACAGGGGGAATAGGCTACACCTTC. Translating it yields CASSQDTGGIGYTF.